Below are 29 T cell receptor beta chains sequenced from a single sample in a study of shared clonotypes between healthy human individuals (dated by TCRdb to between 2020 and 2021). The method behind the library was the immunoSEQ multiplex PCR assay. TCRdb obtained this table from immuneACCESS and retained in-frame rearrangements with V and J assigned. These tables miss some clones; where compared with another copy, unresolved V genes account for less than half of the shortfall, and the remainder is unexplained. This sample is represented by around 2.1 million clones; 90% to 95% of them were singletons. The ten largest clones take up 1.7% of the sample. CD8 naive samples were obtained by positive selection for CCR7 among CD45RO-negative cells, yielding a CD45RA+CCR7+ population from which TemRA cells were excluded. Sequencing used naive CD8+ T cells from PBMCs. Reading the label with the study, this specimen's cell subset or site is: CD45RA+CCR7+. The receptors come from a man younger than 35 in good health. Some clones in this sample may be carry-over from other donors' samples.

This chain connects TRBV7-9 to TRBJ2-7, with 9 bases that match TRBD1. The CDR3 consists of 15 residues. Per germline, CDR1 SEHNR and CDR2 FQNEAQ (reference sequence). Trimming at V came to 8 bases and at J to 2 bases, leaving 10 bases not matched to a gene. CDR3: CASGPRTGEPYEQYF. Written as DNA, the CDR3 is TGTGCCAGCGGCCCAAGGACAGGGGAGCCCTACGAGCAGTACTTC.

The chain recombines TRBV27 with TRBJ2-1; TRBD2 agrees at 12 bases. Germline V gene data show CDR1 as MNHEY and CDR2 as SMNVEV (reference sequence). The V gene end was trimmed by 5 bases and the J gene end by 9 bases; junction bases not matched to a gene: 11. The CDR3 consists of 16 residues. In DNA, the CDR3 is TGTGCCAGCAGTCCCCGGACTAGCGGGATAATAGGTGAGCAGTTCTTC. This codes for CASSPRTSGIIGEQFF.

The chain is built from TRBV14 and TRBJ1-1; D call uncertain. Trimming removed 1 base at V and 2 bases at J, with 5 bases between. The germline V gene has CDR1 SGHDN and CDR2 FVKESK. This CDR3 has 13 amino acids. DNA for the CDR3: TGTGCCAGCAGCCAAGTGAGAAACACTGAAGCTTTCTTT. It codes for CASSQVRNTEAFF.

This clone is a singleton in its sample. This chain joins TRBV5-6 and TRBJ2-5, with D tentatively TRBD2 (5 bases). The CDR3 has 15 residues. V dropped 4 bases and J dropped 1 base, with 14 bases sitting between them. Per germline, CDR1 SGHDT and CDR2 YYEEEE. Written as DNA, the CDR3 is TGTGCCAGCAGCCCATGGCGGGCCTCCCAAGAGACCCAGTACTTC. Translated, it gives CASSPWRASQETQYF. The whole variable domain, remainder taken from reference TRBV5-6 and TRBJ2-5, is DAGVTQSPTHLIKTRGQQVTLRCSPKSGHDTVSWYQQALGQGPQFIFQYYEEEERQRGNFPDRFSGHQFPNYSSELNVNALLLGDSALYLCASSPWRASQETQYFGPGTRLLVL.

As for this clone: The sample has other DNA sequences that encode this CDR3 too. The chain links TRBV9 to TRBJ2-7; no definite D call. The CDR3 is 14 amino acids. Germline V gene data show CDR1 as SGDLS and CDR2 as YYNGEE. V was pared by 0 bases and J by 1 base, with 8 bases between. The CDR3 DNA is TGTGCCAGCAGCGTAGAGGTCTCTTCCTACGAGCAGTACTTC. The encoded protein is CASSVEVSSYEQYF.

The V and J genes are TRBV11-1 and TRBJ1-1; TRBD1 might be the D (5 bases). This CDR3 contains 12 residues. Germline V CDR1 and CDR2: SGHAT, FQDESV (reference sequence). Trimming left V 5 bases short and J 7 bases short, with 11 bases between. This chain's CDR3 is CASSPGRGEAFF. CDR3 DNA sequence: TGTGCCAGCAGCCCGGGGCGGGGTGAAGCTTTCTTT.

The CDR3 spells CASSLFGDATNEKLFF. CDR3 bases: TGTGCCAGCAGCTTATTCGGGGACGCGACTAATGAAAAACTGTTTTTT. This rearrangement joins TRBV7-9 to TRBJ1-4; TRBD1 might be the D (5 bases). CDR1 and CDR2 from the germline V gene are SEHNR and FQNEAQ (reference sequence). This CDR3 has 16 residues. V gave up 2 bases and J gave up 2 bases, with 12 bases separating them.

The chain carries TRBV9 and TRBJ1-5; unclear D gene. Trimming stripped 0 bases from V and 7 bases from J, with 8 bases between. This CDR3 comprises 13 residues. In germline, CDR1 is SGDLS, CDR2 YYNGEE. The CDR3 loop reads CASSVGSTQPQHF. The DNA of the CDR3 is TGTGCCAGCAGCGTAGGGTCGACCCAGCCCCAGCATTTT.

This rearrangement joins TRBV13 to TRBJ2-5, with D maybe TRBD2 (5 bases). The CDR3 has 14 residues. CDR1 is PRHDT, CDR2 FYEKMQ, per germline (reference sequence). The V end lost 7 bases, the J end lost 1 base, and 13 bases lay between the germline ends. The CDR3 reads CASNGIRVQETQYF. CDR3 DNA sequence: TGTGCCAGCAACGGGATAAGGGTCCAAGAGACCCAGTACTTC.

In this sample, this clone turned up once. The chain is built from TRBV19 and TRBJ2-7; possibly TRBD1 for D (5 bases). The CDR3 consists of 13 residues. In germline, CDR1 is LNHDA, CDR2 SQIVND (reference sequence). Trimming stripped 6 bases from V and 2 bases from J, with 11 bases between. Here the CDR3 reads CASSQTAAYEQYF. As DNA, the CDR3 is TGTGCCAGTAGCCAGACAGCAGCCTACGAGCAGTACTTC.

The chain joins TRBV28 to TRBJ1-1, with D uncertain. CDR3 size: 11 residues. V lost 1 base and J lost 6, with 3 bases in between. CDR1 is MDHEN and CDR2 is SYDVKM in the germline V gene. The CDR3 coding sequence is TGTGCCAGCAGTTTATTCTCTGAAGCTTTCTTT. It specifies CASSLFSEAFF.

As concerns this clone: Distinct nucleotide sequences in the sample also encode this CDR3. The DNA of the CDR3 is TGTGCCAGCAGTTCCGGGTCTAGCACAGATACGCAGTATTTT. Amino acid sequence: CASSSGSSTDTQYF. The chain couples TRBV6-5 to TRBJ2-3; D call uncertain. V shed 4 bases and J shed 0 bases, with 8 bases lying between them. This CDR3 spans 14 amino acids. Germline V gene lookup returns CDR1 MNHEY and CDR2 SVGAGI.

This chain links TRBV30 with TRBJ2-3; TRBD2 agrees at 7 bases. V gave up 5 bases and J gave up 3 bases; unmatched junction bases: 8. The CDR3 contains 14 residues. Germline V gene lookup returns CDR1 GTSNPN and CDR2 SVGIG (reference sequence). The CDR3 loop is CAWASGVGTDTQYF. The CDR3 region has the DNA TGTGCCTGGGCTAGCGGAGTAGGGACAGATACGCAGTATTTT. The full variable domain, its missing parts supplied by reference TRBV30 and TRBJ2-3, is SQTIHQWPATLVQPVGSPLSLECTVEGTSNPNLYWYRQAAGRGLQLLFYSVGIGQISSEVPQNLSASRPQDRQFILSSKKLLLSDSGFYLCAWASGVGTDTQYFGPGTRLTVL.

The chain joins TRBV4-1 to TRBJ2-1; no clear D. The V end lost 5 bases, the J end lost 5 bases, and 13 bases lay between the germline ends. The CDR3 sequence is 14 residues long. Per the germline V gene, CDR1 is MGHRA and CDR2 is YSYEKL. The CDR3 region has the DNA TGCGCCAGCAGCTTATCAGATCCGCACAATGAGCAGTTCTTC. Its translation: CASSLSDPHNEQFF.

The CDR3 is CASSQDWQGATQLFF. The CDR3 nucleotides are TGTGCCAGCAGCCAAGATTGGCAGGGGGCGACGCAACTGTTTTTT. This chain joins TRBV16 and TRBJ1-4; 8 nucleotides align to TRBD1. The germline gives CDR1 KGHSY, CDR2 FQNENV. The CDR3 is 15 residues long. V was clipped by 2 bases and J by 12 bases; unmatched bases: 11. The complete variable domain, with remaining parts taken from reference TRBV16 and TRBJ1-4, reads GEEVAQTPKHLVRGEGQKAKLYCAPIKGHSYVFWYQQVLKNEFKFLISFQNENVFDETGMPKERFSAKCLPNSPCSLEIQATKLEDSAVYFCASSQDWQGATQLFFGSGTQLSVL.

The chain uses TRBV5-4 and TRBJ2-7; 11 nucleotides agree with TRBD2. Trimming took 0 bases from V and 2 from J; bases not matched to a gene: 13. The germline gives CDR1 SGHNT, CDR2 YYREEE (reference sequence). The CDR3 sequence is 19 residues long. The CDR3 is CASSLALAGGPKGAYEQYF. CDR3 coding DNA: TGTGCCAGCAGCTTGGCCCTAGCGGGAGGCCCTAAGGGAGCCTACGAGCAGTACTTC.

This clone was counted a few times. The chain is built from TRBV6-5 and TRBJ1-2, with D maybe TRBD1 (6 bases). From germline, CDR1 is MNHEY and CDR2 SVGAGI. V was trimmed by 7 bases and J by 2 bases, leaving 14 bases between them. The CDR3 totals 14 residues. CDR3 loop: CASTPGVFNYGYTF. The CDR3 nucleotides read TGTGCCAGCACCCCAGGGGTGTTCAACTATGGCTACACCTTC.

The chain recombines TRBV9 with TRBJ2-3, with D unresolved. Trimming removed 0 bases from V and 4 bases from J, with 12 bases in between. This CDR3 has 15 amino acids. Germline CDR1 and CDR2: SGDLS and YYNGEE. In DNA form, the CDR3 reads TGTGCCAGCAGCGTAGTAACGCGTGGCGCAGATACGCAGTATTTT. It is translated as CASSVVTRGADTQYF.

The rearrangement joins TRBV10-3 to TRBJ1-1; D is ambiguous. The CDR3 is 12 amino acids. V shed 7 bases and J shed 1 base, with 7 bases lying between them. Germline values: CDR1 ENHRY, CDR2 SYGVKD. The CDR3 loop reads CAINGENTEAFF. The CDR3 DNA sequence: TGTGCCATCAACGGTGAGAACACTGAAGCTTTCTTT.

CDR3 sequence: CASSSTPGRTEAFF. The CDR3 nucleotides read TGTGCCAGCAGTAGCACCCCAGGGAGGACTGAAGCTTTCTTT. The gene calls are TRBV27 and TRBJ1-1; D is possibly TRBD1 (5 bases). The CDR3 has 14 amino acids. Germline CDR1 MNHEY, CDR2 SMNVEV (reference sequence). Trimming removed 5 bases from V and 5 bases from J, with 15 bases in between.

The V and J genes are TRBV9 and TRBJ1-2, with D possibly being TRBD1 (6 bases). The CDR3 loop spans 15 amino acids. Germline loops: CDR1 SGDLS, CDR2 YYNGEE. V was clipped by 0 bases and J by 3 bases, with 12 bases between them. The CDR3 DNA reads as TGTGCCAGCAGCGTAGCGGGGGCCGCGTACTATGGCTACACCTTC. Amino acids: CASSVAGAAYYGYTF.

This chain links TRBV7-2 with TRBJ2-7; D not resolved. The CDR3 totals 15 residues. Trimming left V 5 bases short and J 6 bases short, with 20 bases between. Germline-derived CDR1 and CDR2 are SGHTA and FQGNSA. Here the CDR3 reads CASSTSTHHMGEQYF. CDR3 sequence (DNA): TGTGCCAGCAGCACGTCGACCCACCACATGGGCGAGCAGTACTTC.

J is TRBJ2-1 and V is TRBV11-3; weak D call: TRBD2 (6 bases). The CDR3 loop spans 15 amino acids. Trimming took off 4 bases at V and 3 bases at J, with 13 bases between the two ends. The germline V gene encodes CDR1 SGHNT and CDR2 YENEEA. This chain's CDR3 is CASSYRRASYNEQFF. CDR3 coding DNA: TGTGCCAGCAGCTATCGGAGGGCCAGCTACAATGAGCAGTTCTTC.

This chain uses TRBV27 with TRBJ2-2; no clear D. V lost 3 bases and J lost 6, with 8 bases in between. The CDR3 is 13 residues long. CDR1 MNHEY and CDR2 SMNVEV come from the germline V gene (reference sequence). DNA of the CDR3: TGTGCCAGCAGTTTTACCGTCTCCGGGGAGCTGTTTTTT. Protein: CASSFTVSGELFF.

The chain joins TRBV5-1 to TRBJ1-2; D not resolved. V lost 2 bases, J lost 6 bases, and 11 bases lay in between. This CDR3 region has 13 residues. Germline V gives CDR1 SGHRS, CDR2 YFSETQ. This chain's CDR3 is CASSFASIDGYTF. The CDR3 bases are TGCGCCAGCAGCTTTGCAAGCATAGATGGCTACACCTTC.

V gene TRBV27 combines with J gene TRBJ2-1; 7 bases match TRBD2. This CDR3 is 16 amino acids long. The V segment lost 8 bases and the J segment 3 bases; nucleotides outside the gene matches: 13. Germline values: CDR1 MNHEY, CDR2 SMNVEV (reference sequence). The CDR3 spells CASGSPLAEVYNEQFF. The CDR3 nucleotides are TGTGCCAGCGGCTCACCCCTAGCGGAGGTCTACAATGAGCAGTTCTTC.

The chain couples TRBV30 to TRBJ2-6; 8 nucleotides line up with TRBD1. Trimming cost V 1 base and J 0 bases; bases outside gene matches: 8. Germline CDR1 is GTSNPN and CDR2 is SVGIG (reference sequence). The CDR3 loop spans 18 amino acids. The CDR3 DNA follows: TGTGCCTGGAGTGGCGGACAGGGAGACGTCTCTGGGGCCAACGTCCTGACTTTC. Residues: CAWSGGQGDVSGANVLTF.

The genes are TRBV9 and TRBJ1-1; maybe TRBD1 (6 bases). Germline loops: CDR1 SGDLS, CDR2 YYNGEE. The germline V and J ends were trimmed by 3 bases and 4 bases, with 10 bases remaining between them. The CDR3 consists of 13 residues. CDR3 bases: TGTGCCAGCAGCGAGGGGGGGTCCACTGAAGCTTTCTTT. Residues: CASSEGGSTEAFF. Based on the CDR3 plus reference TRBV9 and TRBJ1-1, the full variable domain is DSGVTQTPKHLITATGQRVTLRCSPRSGDLSVYWYQQSLDQGLQFLIQYYNGEERAKGNILERFSAQQFPDLHSELNLSSLELGDSALYFCASSEGGSTEAFFGQGTRLTVV.

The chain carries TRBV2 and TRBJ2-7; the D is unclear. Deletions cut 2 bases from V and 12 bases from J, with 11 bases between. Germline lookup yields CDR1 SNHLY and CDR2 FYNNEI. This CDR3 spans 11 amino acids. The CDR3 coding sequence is TGTGCCAGCAGTGAACCCGCCCTATGGTACTTC. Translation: CASSEPALWYF.